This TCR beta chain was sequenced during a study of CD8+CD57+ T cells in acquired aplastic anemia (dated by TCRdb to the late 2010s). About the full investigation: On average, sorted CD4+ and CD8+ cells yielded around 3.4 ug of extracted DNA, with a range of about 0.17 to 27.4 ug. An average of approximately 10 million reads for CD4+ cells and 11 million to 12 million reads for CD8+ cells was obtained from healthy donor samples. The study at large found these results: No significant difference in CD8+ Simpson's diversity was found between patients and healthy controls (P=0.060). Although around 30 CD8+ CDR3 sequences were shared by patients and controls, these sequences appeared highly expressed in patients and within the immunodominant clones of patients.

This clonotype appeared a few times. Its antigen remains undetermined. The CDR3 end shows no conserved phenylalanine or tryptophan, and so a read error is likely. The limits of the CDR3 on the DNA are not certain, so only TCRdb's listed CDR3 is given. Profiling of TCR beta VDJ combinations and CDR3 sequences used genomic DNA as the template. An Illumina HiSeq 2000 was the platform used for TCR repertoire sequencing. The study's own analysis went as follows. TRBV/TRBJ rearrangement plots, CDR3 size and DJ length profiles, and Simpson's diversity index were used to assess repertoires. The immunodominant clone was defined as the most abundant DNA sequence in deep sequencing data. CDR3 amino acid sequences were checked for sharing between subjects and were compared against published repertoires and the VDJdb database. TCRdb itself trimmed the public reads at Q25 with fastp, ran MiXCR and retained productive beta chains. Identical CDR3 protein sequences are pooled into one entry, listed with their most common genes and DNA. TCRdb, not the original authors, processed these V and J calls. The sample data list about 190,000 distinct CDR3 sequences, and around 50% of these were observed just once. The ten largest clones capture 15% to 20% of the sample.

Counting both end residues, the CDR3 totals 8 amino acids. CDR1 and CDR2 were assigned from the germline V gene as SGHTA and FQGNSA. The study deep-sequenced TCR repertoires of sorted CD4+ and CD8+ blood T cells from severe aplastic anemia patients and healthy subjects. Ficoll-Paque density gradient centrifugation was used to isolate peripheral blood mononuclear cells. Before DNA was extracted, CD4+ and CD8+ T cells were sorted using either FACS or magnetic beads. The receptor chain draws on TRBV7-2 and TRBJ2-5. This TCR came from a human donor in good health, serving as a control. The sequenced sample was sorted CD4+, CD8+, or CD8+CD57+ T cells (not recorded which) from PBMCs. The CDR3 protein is CASSSRNS.